The 10 T cell receptor beta chains below were found in one sample sequenced in a study of blood T cell repertoires in COVID-19. Produced via immunoSEQ multiplex PCR; TCRdb's table is partial and in-frame only. The sample gives 140,000 or so clones, around 90% of which show up once; 1.5% to 2% is in the top ten. Sample: peripheral blood. Receptors were obtained from a human donor in a cohort sampled during active COVID-19.

The CDR3 loop is CAISVARGTTNEKLFF. The DNA for the CDR3 is TGTGCCATCAGTGTCGCGCGGGGTACAACTAATGAAAAACTGTTTTTT. The chain uses TRBV10-3 and TRBJ1-4, with D hard to call. The V gene lost 4 bases and the J gene lost 0 bases, with 12 bases spanning the gap. CDR1 ENHRY and CDR2 SYGVKD come from the germline V gene. The CDR3 sequence is 16 residues long.

The chain has TRBV10-1 and TRBJ2-3; no definite D call. The CDR3 is made up of 14 amino acids. The germline CDR1 and CDR2 sequences are WNHNN and SYGVQD (reference sequence). V was shortened by 8 bases and J by 2 bases, with 14 bases between the two germline ends. The CDR3 DNA is TGCGCCAGCGTCCGGCTAGAAAACACAGATACGCAGTATTTT. Its protein is CASVRLENTDTQYF.

The chain links TRBV9 to TRBJ1-2, with TRBD1 matching over 7 bases. CDR3 length: 14 amino acids. Germline V lookup: CDR1 SGDLS, CDR2 YYNGEE. Trimming took 4 bases from V and 5 from J; bases not matched to a gene: 8. DNA for the CDR3: TGTGCCAGCAGCTCCGGGACAGACCTATATGGCTACACCTTC. Translation: CASSSGTDLYGYTF.

The CDR3 nucleotides are TGCGCCAGCAGCCAGTTTTATAGCAATCAGCCCCAGCATTTT. This gives the protein CASSQFYSNQPQHF. The genes are TRBV4-1 and TRBJ1-5; D ambiguous. V gave up 3 bases and J gave up 0 bases, with 6 bases separating them. The CDR3 totals 14 residues. Germline CDR1 reads MGHRA; CDR2 reads YSYEKL.

The chain has TRBV9 and TRBJ2-1; 8 bases are shared with TRBD2. The CDR3 has 16 amino acids. In germline, CDR1 is SGDLS, CDR2 YYNGEE. Unmatched junction bases numbered 6, after V lost 0 bases and J lost 4 bases. CDR3 nucleotide sequence: TGTGCCAGCAGCGTAGCTGGTACTAGCGGATACAATGAGCAGTTCTTC. This translates into CASSVAGTSGYNEQFF. Full variable domain (outside the CDR3, taken from reference TRBV9 and TRBJ2-1): DSGVTQTPKHLITATGQRVTLRCSPRSGDLSVYWYQQSLDQGLQFLIQYYNGEERAKGNILERFSAQQFPDLHSELNLSSLELGDSALYFCASSVAGTSGYNEQFFGPGTRLTVL.

The chain couples TRBV6-5 to TRBJ1-4; maybe TRBD1 (6 bases). Trimming removed 6 bases from V and 7 bases from J, with 12 bases in between. The germline gives CDR1 MNHEY, CDR2 SVGAGI. The CDR3 is made up of 13 amino acids. The CDR3 loop reads CASSPAGAEKLFF. Written as DNA, the CDR3 is TGTGCCAGCAGCCCCGCGGGGGCTGAAAAACTGTTTTTT.

This chain joins TRBV19 and TRBJ2-1; 10 bases map to TRBD2. Germline lookup yields CDR1 LNHDA and CDR2 SQIVND (reference sequence). With V trimmed by 9 bases and J by 5 bases, 7 bases remained unmatched. The CDR3 extends over 14 amino acids. The chain's CDR3 is CASQRGGLHNEQFF. The CDR3 bases are TGTGCCAGCCAGCGGGGGGGCTTACACAATGAGCAGTTCTTC.

Concerning this clone: The junction shows a germline mismatch at one end, possibly a read error. The chain combines TRBV11-1 with TRBJ1-2; D perhaps matches TRBD1 (6 bases). The CDR3 covers 10 residues. CDR1 SGHAT and CDR2 FQDESV come from the germline V gene (reference sequence). CDR3 DNA: TGTGCCAGCAGCTCGCCGGGACACCTCTTC. Translation gives CASSSPGHLF.

The genes are TRBV5-4 and TRBJ2-5; 12 nucleotides match TRBD2. The CDR3 extends over 16 amino acids. The V gene's germline CDR1 is SGHNT and CDR2 YYREEE (reference sequence). V was pared by 0 bases and J by 4 bases, with 4 bases of the junction left unmatched. CDR3 sequence reads: CASSLDVLAGGETQYF. CDR3 in DNA: TGTGCCAGCAGCTTGGATGTACTAGCGGGGGGAGAGACCCAGTACTTC.

The V and J genes are TRBV7-9 and TRBJ1-4; D uncertain. Germline V gene data show CDR1 as SEHNR and CDR2 as FQNEAQ (reference sequence). This CDR3 region has 14 residues. V shed 0 bases and J shed 2 bases, with 4 bases lying between them. The CDR3 coding sequence is TGTGCCAGCAGCTTAGCTCAGACTAATGAAAAACTGTTTTTT. Translating gives CASSLAQTNEKLFF.